The clone carrying this T cell receptor beta chain was observed a single time. Primed by a sample-barcoded 5' primer and a J-beta primer mix, a second PCR proceeded for about 7 to 12 cycles. TCRdb redid the calling of the 5' RACE reads with MiXCR, one entry per CDR3 protein. Here the sample spans about 680,000 distinct CDR3 sequences, around 49% being singletons. The sample is drawn from a study of blood T cells in healthy people across ages. Germline CDR1 SGHTA, CDR2 FQGNSA. V was pared by 7 bases and J by 9 bases, with 18 bases between. The CDR3 is 13 residues long. Sequenced sample: blood. The receptor was isolated from a woman in her sixties or seventies in good health. This rearrangement joins TRBV7-2 to TRBJ1-1; no clear D gene. In DNA form, the CDR3 reads TGTGCCAGCACCCTTCTAGGGTATGGTAAAGCTTTCTTT. Translation gives CASTLLGYGKAFF.